These 2 T cell receptor beta chains came from one sample sequenced in a study of T cell responses to AZD1222 COVID-19 vaccine. Assay: immunoSEQ multiplex PCR; the TCRdb copy retains only in-frame clones and omits some. The sample lists roughly 150,000 clones; around 93% were seen once. The input for sequencing was peripheral blood, taken on day 0 of AZD1222 vaccination. The receptor source for this set is an adult in good health.

The V gene is TRBV7-9, the J gene TRBJ2-7; a weak D match, TRBD2 (6 bases). CDR1 is SEHNR and CDR2 is FQNEAQ in the germline V gene (reference sequence). The CDR3 runs 16 residues. With 4 bases removed from V and 5 bases from J, the gap between germline ends came to 21 bases. The CDR3 loop reads CASSSWVGGKVDEQYF. The CDR3 DNA reads TGTGCCAGCAGCTCGTGGGTGGGCGGGAAGGTCGACGAGCAGTACTTC.

This chain connects TRBV19 to TRBJ2-2; D ambiguous. The germline CDR1 and CDR2 sequences are LNHDA and SQIVND (reference sequence). CDR3 length: 17 amino acids. Trimming removed 5 bases from V and 3 bases from J, with 19 bases in between. CDR3 amino acids: CASSLVIWQAYTGELFF. The CDR3 DNA follows: TGTGCCAGTAGTCTCGTAATTTGGCAGGCTTACACCGGGGAGCTGTTTTTT.